Below are 7 T cell receptor beta chains sequenced from a single sample in a study of OX40 agonist ivuxolimab in advanced cancers. Using immunoSEQ multiplex PCR, the repertoire was profiled, and TCRdb retains in-frame clones only, with some absent. The repertoire includes about 9,500 clones, 60% to 70% of them detected once, and 20% to 30% sits in the top ten. Specimen: CD4+ or CD8+ T cells sorted from blood, collected in a trial of the OX40 agonist ivuxolimab. These receptors were collected from an adult with an advanced solid tumor such as melanoma, head and neck, liver or kidney cancer.

This clone ranks as medium-sized. The chain links TRBV2 to TRBJ1-1; D ambiguous. Germline V gives CDR1 SNHLY, CDR2 FYNNEI. The CDR3 runs to 11 residues. V lost 3 bases, J lost 8 bases, and 7 bases lay in between. The CDR3 DNA follows: TGTGCCAGCAGTGAGGGGAACGAAGCTTTCTTT. Its translation: CASSEGNEAFF. Supplemented by reference TRBV2 and TRBJ1-1, the full variable domain reads EPEVTQTPSHQVTQMGQEVILRCVPISNHLYFYWYRQILGQKVEFLVSFYNNEISEKSEIFDDQFSVERPDGSNFTLKIRSTKLEDSAMYFCASSEGNEAFFGQGTRLTVV.

Turning to this clone: Other DNA sequences from this sample encode an identical CDR3 as well. CDR3 DNA: TGTGCCAGCAGCACGACTAGCGGACAAGAGACCCAGTACTTC. It specifies CASSTTSGQETQYF. The chain has TRBV9 and TRBJ2-5, with TRBD2 matching over 9 bases. V gave up 4 bases and J gave up 2 bases; unmatched junction bases: 3. The CDR3 is 14 residues long. Germline-derived CDR1 and CDR2 are SGDLS and YYNGEE.

The V call is TRBV4-1, the J call TRBJ1-3; D is perhaps TRBD1 (5 bases). Germline lookup yields CDR1 MGHRA and CDR2 YSYEKL. V lost 0 bases, J lost 2 bases, and 8 bases lay in between. The CDR3 consists of 15 residues. This CDR3 reads CASSQDRGTGNTIYF. The CDR3 DNA follows: TGCGCCAGCAGCCAAGATAGGGGAACTGGAAACACCATATATTTT.

The chain has TRBV21-1 and TRBJ2-1; the listed D gene, TRBD2, was not tested against the DNA. TRBV21-1 is shown as a pseudogene. This CDR3 contains 19 residues. CDR3 residues: CASSNTNGPGPSGGNEQFF. The CDR3 DNA is TGTGCCAGCAGCAACACGAACGGTCCGGGCCCTAGCGGGGGGAATGAGCAGTTCTTC.

This chain joins TRBV6-6 and TRBJ2-2; D not certain. Germline CDR1 MNHNY, CDR2 SVGAGI (reference sequence). The CDR3 covers 12 residues. The V gene lost 3 bases and the J gene lost 8 bases, with 7 bases spanning the gap. For the CDR3, the DNA is TGTGCCAGCAGTTATTTAACGGGGGAGCTGTTTTTT. Protein: CASSYLTGELFF.

This clone showed up just a few times. The chain has TRBV27 and TRBJ2-7, with D tentatively TRBD2 (5 bases). The ends were cut back, 6 bases at V and 3 bases at J, with 12 bases in the middle. Germline V gene data show CDR1 as MNHEY and CDR2 as SMNVEV (reference sequence). This CDR3 is 13 amino acids long. The DNA for the CDR3 is TGTGCCAGCAGAGGGATGGACTTCTACGAGCAGTACTTC. This sequence encodes CASRGMDFYEQYF.

This clone was seen a handful of times. V is TRBV7-8 and J is TRBJ2-2; a weak D match, TRBD2 (5 bases). CDR3 length equals 14 residues. The V end lost 4 bases, the J end lost 6 bases, and 12 bases lay between the germline ends. The germline V gene encodes CDR1 SGHVS and CDR2 FQNEAQ. CDR3 in amino acids: CASSSILDAGELFF. CDR3 nucleotides: TGTGCCAGCAGCTCCATACTAGACGCCGGGGAGCTGTTTTTT.